This TCR beta chain derives from a study of human T cells and chemical hapten exposure (TCRdb year 2021). Regarding the study in general: For sensitization, 2% DPC in acetone was applied to a roughly 2 cm by roughly 2 cm area of upper inner arm skin. Weekly therapeutic DPC doses were additionally applied to the scalp of patients throughout the roughly 25-week study period. Patch testing on the upper back used Finn chambers containing 0.01% DPC, with scoring done after 6 days according to International Contact Dermatitis Research Group standards. Most of the patients in the cohort were female, and the cohort covered alopecia areata with under or over 50% scalp involvement, alopecia totalis and alopecia universalis. The libraries were sequenced as a pool, and the TCR yield per sample differed mostly because of small variations in library volumes within the pool. The study tracked peripheral blood TCR repertoire changes in vivo during primary and secondary sensitization to the hapten diphenylcyclopropenone (DPC) in alopecia patients. Blood samples were taken from patients before sensitization (week 0) and then at 2, 6 and about 24 weeks after DPC sensitization. Roughly 30 alopecia patients provided blood for TCR sequencing at one to four time points (pre-sensitization, 2, 6 and 24 weeks). From each blood RNA sample, both TCR alpha and TCR beta chains were sequenced.

Read against the paper, the sample's time point label means: pre-sensitization, week 0. The treatment or condition label for this specimen denotes: therapeutic diphenylcyclopropenone sensitization with weekly scalp DPC. Total RNA was isolated from unfractionated whole blood collected in Tempus Blood RNA tubes. At every patch-test visit, the blood draw took place before the patch test was put on. Patients were considered eligible if aged 18 to 70, diagnosed with alopecia and deemed suitable for DPC therapy, and patients were excluded if pregnant. Taken from the germline V gene, the CDR1 and CDR2 loops are KGHSH and LQKENI. CDR3 length: 17 amino acids, cysteine to phenylalanine. Only CDR3 DNA remains: 51 bases, in frame from the first base. Trimming takes 0 bases from V and 9 bases from J, and the germline ends sit 18 bases apart. This clonotype has only a few counts. Its specific antigen is unknown. Per-nucleotide qualities are absent, and no much larger clonotype sits a single base away.

General conclusions and limits of the study: Repeated subsampling changed both the strength of the expansion versus patch-test correlation and the threshold at which the correlation became significant. A positive correlation was found between the number of PT1 expanded TCRs and patch test score, with significance reached at thresholds 8, 16 and 32 but not 4. Because every patient had alopecia, a presumed autoimmune disease, the patients' immune response might differ from that of healthy individuals. The number of TCRs above 1 in 1000 frequency did not change with DPC sensitization; there was no evidence of global repertoire structure alterations. Compared with pre-sensitization or healthy control sets, expanded TCRs formed significantly more large CDR3 similarity clusters, which is consistent with antigen-driven responses.

Libraries were constructed by RACE. TCRdb lists the instrument as NextSeq 500. Library preparation attached unique molecular identifiers to individual cDNA molecules for quantitative, reproducible TCR counting. Processing in the source paper ran as follows. The median number of TCRs per sample was some 100,000, ranging from about 23,224 to 690,600. The Decombinator software suite was used to annotate V, J and CDR3 in the TCR reads. To make PS versus PT1 abundance plots, every sample was subsampled to the same number of TCRs (28,000). Expanded TCRs were defined as absent before sensitization and observed at least eight times at the 2-week time point. TCRdb reworked the public reads: Q25 trimming with fastp, MiXCR clone assembly, productive beta chains retained. Entries that share a CDR3 protein sequence are merged under the most common genes and DNA. TCRdb's processing, not the authors', yielded these V and J calls. This sample comprises about 50,000 distinct CDR3 sequences, 9.5% to 10% of them detected only once. Approximately 10% of the sample is in the top ten clones.

The origin of this receptor is a woman under 40 with alopecia areata. Some clones in this sample may be carry-over from other donors' samples. The chain is encoded by TRBV18 joined to TRBJ1-6, with the D segment identity uncertain. Source: whole blood, taken in connection with sensitization to the hapten diphenylcyclopropenone (DPC). The CDR3 region reads CASSPPGPLGLGSPLHF. At the DNA level, the sequence is TGTGCCAGCTCACCACCCGGGCCGCTGGGGTTGGGTTCACCCCTCCACTTT.